This T cell receptor (beta chain) was captured in a study of regulatory T cells in long-lasting Graves disease. This CDR3 has 14 amino acids. Looked up from germline, CDR1 is SQVTM and CDR2 is ANQGSEA. Deletions cut 6 bases from V and 4 bases from J, with 18 bases between. Regarding this clonotype: What it binds is unknown.

The time point: newly diagnosed GD, antithyroid drugs for less than 3 months. Extracted PBMC RNA gave rise to the TCR library. Both iRepertoire HTBI primers and Arm-PCR of CDR3 regions were used to build the TCR beta libraries. MiXCR, run by TCRdb on the multiplex PCR reads, gives a single entry per CDR3 protein. The table records about 540,000 distinct CDR3 sequences, about 14% of them present only once. General observations from the study: Those with persistent disease had in common more public clonotypes (about 2,500) than new patients (approximately 1,000).

In addition, the sample was reused for a study of T cells in Graves' hyperthyroidism and ophthalmopathy. That investigation notes: During a first-round RT-PCR of the TCR CDR3, the HTBI primer set was used.

The clonotype comes from a man aged 25 to 40 with Graves disease. Specimen: peripheral blood mononuclear cells (PBMCs), collected at new diagnosis, from a patient treated with antithyroid drugs. The chain recombines TRBV29-1 with TRBJ1-1, with D perhaps matching TRBD1 (5 bases). CDR3 sequence reads: CSVRGGGGSTEAFF. The CDR3 region has the DNA TGCAGCGTCCGGGGGGGGGGGGGTAGCACTGAAGCTTTCTTT.